This TCR beta chain emerged from a study of cytomegalovirus exposure and HLA in healthy donors. Overall study results and limits: Later on, an analysis tied 15,000 or so TCR beta sequences to HLA alleles at 0.05 false discovery rate.

With 60 Vbeta and 13 Jbeta primers, the PCR was carried out. Per the original methods: About 9.9 million shared chains were among some 80 million unique TCR beta chains counted in a later analysis. The data were produced by immunoSEQ multiplex PCR, yet TCRdb's version contains in-frame clones alone and is incomplete. V, J and clone size are taken as reported in that table, and D and trimming were inferred from the DNA itself. The sample contains 99,000 or so clones, under 85% of which appear only once. To note about this clone: Its target is unknown.

V gave up 3 bases and J gave up 7 bases, with 22 bases separating them. CDR1 SGHNT and CDR2 YYREEE come from the germline V gene (reference sequence). This CDR3 is 16 amino acids long. This clonotype originated in a woman in her forties in good health and CMV-seropositive. Material for sequencing was PBMCs. The chain employs TRBV5-4 and TRBJ1-2; D ambiguous. This chain's CDR3 is CASSSEAARSIGGYTF. For the CDR3, the DNA is TGTGCCAGCAGCTCCGAGGCAGCAAGGTCCATTGGTGGCTACACCTTC. The variable domain in full, with the rest retrieved from reference TRBV5-4 and TRBJ1-2, is ETGVTQSPTHLIKTRGQQVTLRCSSQSGHNTVSWYQQALGQGPQFIFQYYREEENGRGNFPPRFSGLQFPNYSSELNVNALELDDSALYLCASSSEAARSIGGYTFGSGTRLTVV.